The 24 T cell receptor beta chains reported below all come from one sample, sequenced in a study of shared clonotypes between healthy human individuals. This table comes from immunoSEQ multiplex PCR, and its TCRdb copy is limited to in-frame clones, with some not included. Of roughly 2.6 million clones in the sample, roughly nine tenths are singletons; the top ten hold over 0.12%. The source material was naive CD4+ T cells sorted from blood. Subset meaning: CD45RA+ positively selected. All receptors derive from a man between 18 and 35 years old in good health.

This chain connects TRBV4-1 to TRBJ2-2; D might be TRBD1 (5 bases). Looked up from germline, CDR1 is MGHRA and CDR2 is YSYEKL. Trimming removed 0 bases at V and 3 bases at J, with 11 bases between. This CDR3 contains 16 residues. In DNA, the CDR3 is TGCGCCAGCAGCCAAGATTGGGGCAGCCACACCGGGGAGCTGTTTTTT. Amino acids: CASSQDWGSHTGELFF.

The chain combines TRBV9 with TRBJ1-3; D is ambiguous. The CDR3 covers 15 residues. Germline V gene sequence: CDR1 SGDLS, CDR2 YYNGEE. Trimming shortened V by 2 bases and J by 4 bases, and 13 bases separated the two germline ends. CDR3 sequence reads: CASSVYSGKGNTIYF. CDR3 in DNA: TGTGCCAGCAGCGTCTACTCGGGGAAAGGAAACACCATATATTTT.

The gene calls are TRBV30 and TRBJ2-1; 8 bases line up with TRBD2. Germline assignment: CDR1 GTSNPN and CDR2 SVGIG (reference sequence). The CDR3 extends over 13 amino acids. The J segment lost 10 bases and the V segment lost 6 bases, leaving 11 bases of the junction unmatched. The CDR3 DNA follows: TGTGCCTGCGGGGGGGCCCTACTTCGGGAGCAGTTCTTC. Its translation is CACGGALLREQFF.

The chain is built from TRBV30 and TRBJ2-1; 8 nucleotides agree with TRBD2. Losses at the gene ends were 0 bases for V and 8 bases for J; bases not matched to a gene: 24. This CDR3 has 20 amino acids. Germline V gives CDR1 GTSNPN, CDR2 SVGIG (reference sequence). CDR3 in amino acids: CAWSVPALDRNGGRMYEQFF. CDR3 nucleotides: TGTGCCTGGAGTGTACCCGCCCTCGATCGTAATGGCGGGAGGATGTATGAGCAGTTCTTC.

This chain links TRBV30 with TRBJ1-1; TRBD1 matches at 8 bases. V gave up 7 bases and J gave up 4 bases; unmatched junction bases: 8. Per germline, CDR1 GTSNPN and CDR2 SVGIG (reference sequence). The CDR3 totals 13 residues. Written as DNA, the CDR3 is TGTGCCTCAACCGGACAGGGCGGCACTGAAGCTTTCTTT. Its protein product is CASTGQGGTEAFF.

The genes are TRBV2 and TRBJ1-5, with a tentative D call TRBD1 (5 bases). The V end was cut by 2 bases, the J end by 1 base, with 15 bases between. Germline assignment: CDR1 SNHLY and CDR2 FYNNEI. This CDR3 spans 17 amino acids. The CDR3 bases are TGTGCCAGCAGTGAAAGGACAAGTGGTACCAGCAATCAGCCCCAGCATTTT. Translating gives CASSERTSGTSNQPQHF.

This chain links TRBV30 with TRBJ2-1; D is tentatively TRBD1 or TRBD2 (10 bases each). Germline loops: CDR1 GTSNPN, CDR2 SVGIG (reference sequence). Trimming pared 3 bases from V and 8 bases from J, leaving 41 bases between. The CDR3 runs to 22 residues. This CDR3 reads CAWSGTTGGSGTSASSVHEQFF. CDR3 sequence (DNA): TGTGCCTGGAGCGGTACGACAGGGGGCAGTGGGACTAGCGCGAGCTCAGTACATGAGCAGTTCTTC.

V and J are TRBV13 and TRBJ1-5, with a possible D match to TRBD1 (6 bases). This CDR3 has 13 residues. V shed 5 bases and J shed 4 bases, with 9 bases lying between them. Per the germline V gene, CDR1 is PRHDT and CDR2 is FYEKMQ (reference sequence). This CDR3 reads CASSATGNQPQHF. The CDR3 DNA reads TGTGCCAGCAGCGCTACAGGGAATCAGCCCCAGCATTTT. The complete variable domain, with remaining parts taken from reference TRBV13 and TRBJ1-5, reads AAGVIQSPRHLIKEKRETATLKCYPIPRHDTVYWYQQGPGQDPQFLISFYEKMQSDKGSIPDRFSAQQFSDYHSELNMSSLELGDSALYFCASSATGNQPQHFGDGTRLSIL.

The chain couples TRBV5-1 to TRBJ2-1; the D gene is possibly TRBD2 (6 bases). The V gene's germline CDR1 is SGHRS and CDR2 YFSETQ. V was shortened by 1 base and J by 1 base, with 9 bases between the two germline ends. CDR3 length: 15 amino acids. Here the CDR3 DNA reads TGCGCCAGCAGCTTGAATCTAGCGTCCTACAATGAGCAGTTCTTC. Translating gives CASSLNLASYNEQFF.

With respect to this clone: Other DNA sequences in this specimen translate into the identical CDR3. This sequence joins TRBV5-1 and TRBJ1-4; TRBD1 matches 7 bases. The germline gives CDR1 SGHRS, CDR2 YFSETQ. CDR3 size: 14 residues. The junction had 4 bases not matched to a gene; V was cut back by 0 bases and J by 8 bases. CDR3: CASSLGQGGEKLFF. The CDR3 DNA reads as TGCGCCAGCAGCTTGGGACAGGGCGGAGAAAAACTGTTTTTT.

As DNA, the CDR3 is TGTGCCAGCAGTGAAGCGGGGGGGATGACAGGAGTTAATGAAAAACTGTTTTTT. Its protein is CASSEAGGMTGVNEKLFF. The chain links TRBV6-1 to TRBJ1-4; D possibly corresponds to TRBD1 (6 bases). With 0 bases removed from V and 4 bases from J, the gap between germline ends came to 18 bases. The CDR3 is 18 amino acids. Germline values: CDR1 MNHNS, CDR2 SASEGT.

The chain is built from TRBV6-4 and TRBJ1-6; TRBD1 matches at 8 bases. The V gene's germline CDR1 is MRHNA and CDR2 SNTAGT. V shed 6 bases, J shed 5 bases, and the junction held 3 bases outside the gene matches. The CDR3 runs to 14 residues. CDR3 sequence (DNA): TGTGCCAGCAGCCCACAGGGGGATAATTCACCCCTCCACTTT. Translation: CASSPQGDNSPLHF.

The chain couples TRBV10-1 to TRBJ2-5, with 7 bases matching TRBD2. Trimming at V came to 5 bases and at J to 7 bases, leaving 7 bases not matched to a gene. Germline CDR1 and CDR2: WNHNN and SYGVQD (reference sequence). The CDR3 sequence is 13 residues long. The CDR3 spells CASSSGLDGTQYF. In DNA, the CDR3 is TGCGCCAGCAGTTCTGGACTAGATGGGACCCAGTACTTC.

This clone was seen a single time. The genes are TRBV5-1 and TRBJ1-5; D not certain. Germline CDR1 is SGHRS and CDR2 is YFSETQ. V was clipped by 7 bases and J by 4 bases, with 6 bases between them. This CDR3 region has 11 residues. Here the CDR3 DNA reads TGCGCCAGCTGTTTAAATCAGCCCCAGCATTTT. It translates to CASCLNQPQHF.

CDR3 DNA: TGCGCCAGCAGCGCACCCAGTGTCGATACGCAGTATTTT. It codes for CASSAPSVDTQYF. The genes are TRBV4-1 and TRBJ2-3; D unresolved. Trimming stripped 5 bases from V and 6 bases from J, with 12 bases between. The CDR3 sequence is 13 residues long. Germline V gene sequence: CDR1 MGHRA, CDR2 YSYEKL.

V and J are TRBV19 and TRBJ1-2; no clear D. This CDR3 spans 14 amino acids. The germline V gene has CDR1 LNHDA and CDR2 SQIVND (reference sequence). V was cut by 1 base and J by 0 bases, with 6 bases left in between. For the CDR3, the DNA is TGTGCCAGTAGTATAGTTTCAGCTAACTATGGCTACACCTTC. This translates into CASSIVSANYGYTF.

This chain connects TRBV6-5 to TRBJ2-5, with D perhaps being TRBD1 or TRBD2 (5 bases each). The CDR3 is made up of 12 amino acids. Deletions cut 6 bases from V and 3 bases from J, with 8 bases between. Germline V gives CDR1 MNHEY, CDR2 SVGAGI. CDR3 DNA sequence: TGTGCCAGCAGGGGACGGAAAGAGACCCAGTACTTC. Encoded protein: CASRGRKETQYF.

This clone has just one count. The chain carries TRBV5-3 and TRBJ2-4, with D possibly called TRBD1 or TRBD2 (5 bases each). TRBV5-3 is recorded as an ORF, its role being uncertain. The CDR3 runs 14 residues. Trimming left V 4 bases short and J 3 bases short, with 11 bases between. The CDR3 is CARSGGTGKNIQYF. The DNA of the CDR3 is TGTGCCAGAAGCGGGGGTACGGGCAAAAACATTCAGTACTTC.

The chain uses TRBV28 and TRBJ2-7; TRBD1 might be the D (6 bases). The CDR3 covers 14 residues. V gave up 10 bases and J gave up 3 bases, with 19 bases separating them. Per the germline V gene, CDR1 is MDHEN and CDR2 is SYDVKM. The CDR3 nucleotides are TGTGCCACCCGCGAAGGGGGTATCCTCTACGAGCAGTACTTC. As protein: CATREGGILYEQYF. The full variable domain, completed using reference TRBV28 and TRBJ2-7, is DVKVTQSSRYLVKRTGEKVFLECVQDMDHENMFWYRQDPGLGLRLIYFSYDVKMKEKGDIPEGYSVSREKKERFSLILESASTNQTSMYLCATREGGILYEQYFGPGTRLTVT.

The chain joins TRBV25-1 to TRBJ2-2; 9 nucleotides agree with TRBD1. Germline trimming cut 8 bases from V and 0 bases from J; bases unmatched to any gene: 1. Germline assignment: CDR1 MGHDK and CDR2 SYGVNS. CDR3 length: 14 amino acids. CDR3 amino acids: CASGTGPNTGELFF. In DNA, the CDR3 is TGTGCCAGCGGGACAGGGCCGAACACCGGGGAGCTGTTTTTT.

This sequence joins TRBV7-8 and TRBJ2-5; D call uncertain. The germline V gene encodes CDR1 SGHVS and CDR2 FQNEAQ. V lost 1 base and J 4 bases, leaving 16 bases between the germline ends. The CDR3 consists of 16 residues. The CDR3: CASSLGTAASVETQYF. DNA for the CDR3: TGTGCCAGCAGCTTAGGTACGGCAGCCTCTGTAGAGACCCAGTACTTC.

This clone has only a few counts. The V and J genes are TRBV27 and TRBJ1-1; D not resolved. Trimming removed 5 bases at V and 1 base at J, with 8 bases between. The germline CDR1 and CDR2 sequences are MNHEY and SMNVEV (reference sequence). The CDR3 loop spans 13 amino acids. This CDR3 reads CASSGKENTEAFF. In DNA, the CDR3 is TGTGCCAGCAGTGGGAAGGAGAACACTGAAGCTTTCTTT.

This chain connects TRBV7-2 to TRBJ2-5; tentatively, D is TRBD1 (5 bases). The V end lost 0 bases, the J end lost 5 bases, and 13 bases lay between the germline ends. Germline CDR1 SGHTA, CDR2 FQGNSA. The CDR3 sequence is 15 residues long. The CDR3: CASSLASLPGETQYF. The DNA of the CDR3 is TGTGCCAGCAGCTTAGCAAGTCTGCCAGGGGAGACCCAGTACTTC.

The rearrangement joins TRBV27 to TRBJ1-5, with D uncertain. The CDR3 has 13 residues. V lost 4 bases, J lost 5 bases, and 9 bases lay in between. Germline CDR1 MNHEY, CDR2 SMNVEV (reference sequence). CDR3: CASSSTRDQPQHF. As DNA, the CDR3 is TGTGCCAGCAGTTCCACTAGGGATCAGCCCCAGCATTTT.